The 25 T cell receptor beta chains in this list originate from one sample, sequenced in a study of T cells in Graves' hyperthyroidism and ophthalmopathy. RNA transcripts yielded amplified TCR beta CDR3 regions. HTBI primers were employed in a first-round RT-PCR of the TCR CDR3. MiXCR, applied by TCRdb to the multiplex PCR reads, yields one record per CDR3 protein. Altogether approximately 520,000 distinct CDR3 sequences are present, less than 25% being singletons, with the ten largest covering more than 20%. The material sequenced was blood. Source of these receptors: a man aged 18 to 35 with Graves' hyperthyroidism.

This clonotype was picked up many times. The chain joins TRBV11-1 to TRBJ2-6; TRBD1 matches at 7 bases. Germline values: CDR1 SGHAT, CDR2 FQDESV (reference sequence). The CDR3 extends over 17 amino acids. V trimming: 3 bases; J trimming: 1 base; junction bases outside the gene matches: 6. CDR3 loop: CASSFNGQASGANVLTF. DNA of the CDR3: TGTGCCAGCAGCTTTAACGGACAGGCTTCTGGGGCCAACGTCCTGACTTTC.

This clonotype was counted at least ten times. The rearrangement links TRBV19 to TRBJ2-2, with D tentatively TRBD1 or TRBD2 (6 bases each). This CDR3 comprises 15 residues. V was pared by 3 bases and J by 4 bases, with 12 bases between. Germline-derived CDR1 and CDR2 are LNHDA and SQIVND (reference sequence). For the CDR3, the DNA is TGTGCCAGTAGTATCTGGGGGGCTACCACCGGGGAGCTGTTTTTT. Its translation is CASSIWGATTGELFF.

Remarks on this clonotype: This could be a read error, since a much larger clone is one nucleotide away. V and J are TRBV20-1 and TRBJ2-5; TRBD2 might be the D (6 bases). Deletions cut 3 bases from V and 4 bases from J, with 18 bases between. The CDR3 totals 15 residues. Germline CDR1 and CDR2: DFQATT and SNEGSKA (reference sequence). CDR3 sequence (DNA): TGCAGTGCTAGGGCCGACTGGGGGGTTCGAGAGACCCAGTACTTC. This gives the protein CSARADWGVRETQYF.

The chain combines TRBV28 with TRBJ2-5; unclear D gene. Germline V gene data show CDR1 as MDHEN and CDR2 as SYDVKM. The CDR3 loop spans 13 amino acids. V was trimmed by 5 bases and J by 2 bases, leaving 9 bases between them. The CDR3 sequence: CASSSADQETQYF. The CDR3 DNA reads as TGTGCCAGCAGTAGTGCAGATCAAGAGACCCAGTACTTC.

In this sample, this clonotype turned up many times. V is TRBV7-9 and J is TRBJ1-2; D possibly corresponds to TRBD1 (6 bases). V was clipped by 4 bases and J by 4 bases, with 16 bases between them. The CDR3 is 15 amino acids. CDR1 SEHNR and CDR2 FQNEAQ come from the germline V gene (reference sequence). CDR3 coding DNA: TGTGCCAGCAGCTCATCTTTGGGGGCCGGCTATGGCTACACCTTC. Encoded protein: CASSSSLGAGYGYTF.

This chain uses TRBV6-5 with TRBJ1-1; D gene ambiguous. The V end lost 0 bases, the J end lost 8 bases, and 10 bases lay between the germline ends. The CDR3 is 13 amino acids. The germline CDR1 and CDR2 sequences are MNHEY and SVGAGI. CDR3 in DNA: TGTGCCAGCAGTTACTCTGTGGACTTGGAAGCTTTCTTT. Its protein product is CASSYSVDLEAFF.

This clonotype was counted at least ten times. This chain joins TRBV20-1 and TRBJ1-1; D not certain. This CDR3 comprises 13 residues. V lost 3 bases and J lost 3, with 11 bases in between. Germline values: CDR1 DFQATT, CDR2 SNEGSKA (reference sequence). CDR3 sequence reads: CSARGLTDTEAFF. Here the CDR3 DNA reads TGCAGTGCTAGGGGGTTGACGGACACTGAAGCTTTCTTT.

As for this clonotype: With a much larger clone just one base away, this may be a read error. The gene calls are TRBV27 and TRBJ2-7, with 9 nucleotides matching TRBD2. The CDR3 runs 19 residues. Germline assignment: CDR1 MNHEY and CDR2 SMNVEV (reference sequence). Germline trimming cut 3 bases from V and 0 bases from J; bases unmatched to any gene: 15. The CDR3 DNA reads as TGTGCCAGCAGTTTTCAGGGGATTAGCGGGGGCCCTAGCTCCTACGAGCAGTACTTC. It translates to CASSFQGISGGPSSYEQYF.

There are a few counts of this clonotype. The chain links TRBV30 to TRBJ1-1, with D unresolved. The V gene lost 4 bases and the J gene lost 4 bases, with 16 bases spanning the gap. This CDR3 spans 14 amino acids. Germline V gene lookup returns CDR1 GTSNPN and CDR2 SVGIG (reference sequence). CDR3 loop: CAWKFRAAGTEAFF. The CDR3, as DNA: TGTGCCTGGAAATTCCGGGCCGCGGGCACTGAAGCTTTCTTT.

This clonotype was seen repeatedly, ten times or more. The rearrangement joins TRBV27 to TRBJ1-5; unclear D gene. From germline, CDR1 is MNHEY and CDR2 SMNVEV (reference sequence). The length of the CDR3 is 13 residues. Between the trimmed V and J ends, which lost 2 bases and 5 bases, there was a span of 7 bases. CDR3 sequence: CASSLSRDQPQHF. In nucleotides, the CDR3 is TGTGCCAGCAGTTTAAGTCGGGATCAGCCCCAGCATTTT.

Many counts were recorded for this clonotype. V gene TRBV28 combines with J gene TRBJ1-1; D unclear. From germline, CDR1 is MDHEN and CDR2 SYDVKM. This CDR3 has 14 residues. V lost 6 bases and J 3 bases, leaving 14 bases between the germline ends. The CDR3 nucleotides are TGTGCCAGCAGCTTCCCCATCCATTACACTGAAGCTTTCTTT. It is translated as CASSFPIHYTEAFF.

This chain joins TRBV12-3 or TRBV12-4 and TRBJ2-7; TRBD2 might be the D (5 bases). The CDR3 loop spans 15 amino acids. V was pared by 3 bases and J by 3 bases, with 15 bases between. CDR3 bases: TGTGCCAGCAGTTTCACTGTGGGAGTGGGCTACGAGCAGTACTTC. This sequence encodes CASSFTVGVGYEQYF.

This chain links TRBV6-1 with TRBJ1-2; a possible D gene is TRBD1 (6 bases). Germline assignment: CDR1 MNHNS and CDR2 SASEGT. Deletions cut 0 bases from V and 2 bases from J, with 13 bases between. The CDR3 is made up of 16 amino acids. CDR3 protein: CASSEARTANNYGYTF. The CDR3 DNA follows: TGTGCCAGCAGTGAAGCCAGGACAGCCAACAACTATGGCTACACCTTC.

This clonotype was detected a few times. The chain has TRBV20-1 and TRBJ1-3; a weak D match, TRBD1 (6 bases). The CDR3 extends over 16 amino acids. Per the germline V gene, CDR1 is DFQATT and CDR2 is SNEGSKA (reference sequence). V was shortened by 3 bases and J by 3 bases, with 18 bases between the two germline ends. CDR3 in DNA: TGCAGTGCTAGGGAGGACGGCCTACAGGGTGGAAACACCATATATTTT. This gives the protein CSAREDGLQGGNTIYF.

This clonotype came up many times. V gene TRBV20-1 combines with J gene TRBJ2-7; D is unclear. Trimming took 0 bases from V and 2 from J, leaving 11 bases between them. Germline CDR1 and CDR2: DFQATT and SNEGSKA (reference sequence). This CDR3 contains 14 residues. The CDR3 DNA sequence: TGCAGTGCTAGAGACGATTCACGGACCTACGAGCAGTACTTC. Translating it yields CSARDDSRTYEQYF.

The V and J genes are TRBV7-9 and TRBJ2-7; D unclear. The germline V gene encodes CDR1 SEHNR and CDR2 FQNEAQ (reference sequence). This CDR3 has 15 amino acids. Deletions cut 5 bases from V and 6 bases from J, with 20 bases between. The CDR3 is CASSPSGPDPPEQYF. The CDR3, as DNA: TGTGCCAGCAGCCCATCCGGCCCCGATCCGCCCGAGCAGTACTTC.

This clonotype has only a few counts. The chain carries TRBV4-1 and TRBJ1-1, with TRBD1 matching over 8 bases. The CDR3 is 16 amino acids. Germline assignment: CDR1 MGHRA and CDR2 YSYEKL. V shed 1 base, J shed 7 bases, and the junction held 11 bases outside the gene matches. The CDR3 sequence: CASSQAARGRGNEAFF. The DNA of the CDR3 is TGCGCCAGCAGCCAAGCCGCCAGGGGGCGCGGGAATGAAGCTTTCTTT.

Comments on this clonotype: No conserved phenylalanine or tryptophan is present at the end of the CDR3, so a read error is the likely explanation. The chain joins TRBV30 to TRBJ2-5; D remains ambiguous. The CDR3 runs to 13 residues. CDR1 and CDR2 (germline): GTSNPN, SVGIG (reference sequence). The CDR3 region is CAWSIGPQGTQYS. The CDR3 DNA reads as TGTGCCTGGAGTATCGGGCCCCAAGGGACCCAGTACTCC.

This clonotype was detected only a few times. The chain combines TRBV9 with TRBJ2-7; D is uncertain. Germline V CDR1 and CDR2: SGDLS, YYNGEE. Trimming left V 3 bases short and J 3 bases short, with 10 bases between. The CDR3 loop spans 13 amino acids. CDR3 in amino acids: CASSAFGSYEQYF. The CDR3 nucleotides are TGTGCCAGCAGCGCATTCGGCAGCTACGAGCAGTACTTC.

This clonotype came up many times. V usage is TRBV6-5 and J usage is TRBJ2-7; D tentatively reads TRBD1 or TRBD2 (5 bases each). Germline V gives CDR1 MNHEY, CDR2 SVGAGI. Trimming pared 6 bases from V and 4 bases from J, leaving 13 bases between. This CDR3 spans 13 amino acids. CDR3: CASSRVEGYEQYF. CDR3 DNA: TGTGCCAGCAGCAGGGTAGAGGGGTACGAGCAGTACTTC.

This clonotype was seen repeatedly, ten times or more. This chain joins TRBV28 and TRBJ1-1; the D gene is possibly TRBD1 (5 bases). Trimming removed 3 bases at V and 1 base at J, with 9 bases between. The germline V gene encodes CDR1 MDHEN and CDR2 SYDVKM. The CDR3 is made up of 14 amino acids. CDR3 sequence: CASSFFRANTEAFF. CDR3 bases: TGTGCCAGCAGTTTTTTCAGGGCGAACACTGAAGCTTTCTTT.

The V gene is TRBV11-2, the J gene TRBJ2-5; the match to TRBD1 covers 9 bases. J lost 0 bases, V lost 1 base, and 6 bases had no gene match. The CDR3 has 17 amino acids. The germline V gene encodes CDR1 SGHAT and CDR2 FQNNGV. The chain's CDR3 is CASSLVGDRVYQETQYF. CDR3 nucleotide sequence: TGTGCCAGCAGCTTAGTGGGGGACAGGGTCTACCAAGAGACCCAGTACTTC.

This clonotype was picked up many times. The genes are TRBV6-5 and TRBJ1-1; possibly TRBD1 for D (5 bases). V dropped 2 bases and J dropped 3 bases, with 7 bases sitting between them. CDR3 length: 13 amino acids. CDR1 is MNHEY and CDR2 is SVGAGI in the germline V gene. The CDR3 loop reads CASSYLTDTEAFF. CDR3 bases: TGTGCCAGCAGTTACCTGACAGACACTGAAGCTTTCTTT.

The J gene is TRBJ1-6, the V gene TRBV5-1; D gene ambiguous. There are 14 residues in the CDR3. V was cut by 4 bases and J by 2 bases, with 7 bases left in between. Per the germline V gene, CDR1 is SGHRS and CDR2 is YFSETQ. The DNA of the CDR3 is TGCGCCAGCAGCCCGGAAGCCTATAATTCACCCCTCCACTTT. Its protein is CASSPEAYNSPLHF.

The chain links TRBV12-3 or TRBV12-4 to TRBJ2-7, with TRBD1 matching 8 bases. The CDR3 totals 17 residues. V dropped 3 bases and J dropped 1; count of bases not matched to a gene: 11. CDR3 nucleotides: TGTGCCAGCAGTTTGATGTCCCGGACAGGGAATTCCTACGAGCAGTACTTC. Its protein product is CASSLMSRTGNSYEQYF.